This passage covers 12 T cell receptor beta chains from one sample sequenced in a study of cytomegalovirus exposure and HLA in healthy donors. The study ran its PCR with 60 Vbeta and 13 Jbeta primers. Sequencing was performed with immunoSEQ multiplex PCR; in TCRdb, only in-frame clones are kept and a portion is missing. The sample holds approximately 140,000 clones, 50% to 75% seen once. Sequenced input: PBMCs. These receptors all come from a woman aged 55-69 years in good health and CMV-seropositive.

This clone occurred a few times. CDR3 loop: CASSQDLSGAYEQYF. DNA for the CDR3: TGCGCCAGCAGCCAAGATTTGTCAGGGGCCTACGAGCAGTACTTC. The chain has TRBV4-1 and TRBJ2-7; possible D gene TRBD1, 6 bases. The CDR3 sequence is 15 residues long. Germline V gene sequence: CDR1 MGHRA, CDR2 YSYEKL. With 0 bases removed from V and 2 bases from J, the gap between germline ends came to 11 bases.

V usage is TRBV9 and J usage is TRBJ2-2, with D unresolved. The V gene's germline CDR1 is SGDLS and CDR2 YYNGEE. The CDR3 totals 14 residues. Between the trimmed V and J ends, which lost 0 bases and 0 bases, there was a span of 3 bases. The CDR3: CASSVATNTGELFF. CDR3 in DNA: TGTGCCAGCAGCGTAGCTACGAACACCGGGGAGCTGTTTTTT. Looking up the rest from reference TRBV9 and TRBJ2-2 gives the full variable domain: DSGVTQTPKHLITATGQRVTLRCSPRSGDLSVYWYQQSLDQGLQFLIQYYNGEERAKGNILERFSAQQFPDLHSELNLSSLELGDSALYFCASSVATNTGELFFGEGSRLTVL.

The chain links TRBV4-1 to TRBJ2-2; D not certain. Germline CDR1 is MGHRA and CDR2 is YSYEKL. The CDR3 contains 15 residues. Trimming stripped 0 bases from V and 0 bases from J, with 5 bases between. CDR3 protein: CASSQDSANTGELFF. CDR3 nucleotides: TGCGCCAGCAGCCAAGACAGCGCGAACACCGGGGAGCTGTTTTTT.

The chain employs TRBV11-1 and TRBJ1-1; D remains ambiguous. The CDR3 sequence is 13 residues long. V lost 5 bases to trimming and J lost 10 bases, with 17 bases between them. Germline V gene lookup returns CDR1 SGHAT and CDR2 FQDESV (reference sequence). For the CDR3, the DNA is TGTGCCAGCAGCCCCGATCGGAATCCGGGAGCTTTCTTT. Its translation is CASSPDRNPGAFF.

J is TRBJ2-3 and V is TRBV7-2, with unresolved D. The V end lost 1 base, the J end lost 4 bases, and 12 bases lay between the germline ends. Germline assignment: CDR1 SGHTA and CDR2 FQGNSA. The CDR3 contains 15 residues. CDR3 nucleotides: TGTGCCAGCAGCTTAGTGTTTATGTCCGCAGATACGCAGTATTTT. Its translation: CASSLVFMSADTQYF.

The rearrangement links TRBV6-5 to TRBJ2-1; TRBD2 aligns across 11 bases. The ends lost 6 bases at V and 8 bases at J; junction bases unmatched: 3. The CDR3 has 13 amino acids. The germline V gene has CDR1 MNHEY and CDR2 SVGAGI. DNA of the CDR3: TGTGCCAGCAGGTTAGCGGGAGGGTATGAGCAGTTCTTC. Amino acid sequence: CASRLAGGYEQFF.

CDR3 loop: CASSSLGRQGTGETQYF. For the CDR3, the DNA is TGCGCCAGCAGCTCTCTCGGGCGACAGGGGACGGGAGAGACCCAGTACTTC. The gene calls are TRBV5-1 and TRBJ2-5, with 8 bases fitting TRBD1. The CDR3 contains 17 residues. Germline V gene sequence: CDR1 SGHRS, CDR2 YFSETQ. With 3 bases clipped from V and 4 bases from J, the junction kept 14 bases outside the gene matches. The variable domain in full, with the rest retrieved from reference TRBV5-1 and TRBJ2-5, is KAGVTQTPRYLIKTRGQQVTLSCSPISGHRSVSWYQQTPGQGLQFLFEYFSETQRNKGNFPGRFSGRQFSNSRSEMNVSTLELGDSALYLCASSSLGRQGTGETQYFGPGTRLLVL.

A single count supports this clone. The chain carries TRBV5-1 and TRBJ2-3; no firm D call. The CDR3 contains 13 residues. With 3 bases removed from V and 2 bases from J, the gap between germline ends came to 7 bases. From germline, CDR1 is SGHRS and CDR2 YFSETQ. CDR3 in DNA: TGCGCCAGCAGCTCAGTAAACACAGATACGCAGTATTTT. Amino acid sequence: CASSSVNTDTQYF. Together with reference TRBV5-1 and TRBJ2-3, the CDR3 gives the full variable domain: KAGVTQTPRYLIKTRGQQVTLSCSPISGHRSVSWYQQTPGQGLQFLFEYFSETQRNKGNFPGRFSGRQFSNSRSEMNVSTLELGDSALYLCASSSVNTDTQYFGPGTRLTVL.

This chain joins TRBV9 and TRBJ1-2, with 7 bases that match TRBD1. The CDR3 is 15 amino acids. CDR1 and CDR2 from the germline V gene are SGDLS and YYNGEE. V gave up 2 bases and J gave up 4 bases; unmatched junction bases: 8. CDR3 sequence reads: CASSVTSGQSYGYTF. The CDR3 nucleotides read TGTGCCAGCAGCGTGACCTCGGGACAGTCCTATGGCTACACCTTC.

The chain joins TRBV28 to TRBJ2-3; 11 nucleotides align to TRBD2. Germline V gene data show CDR1 as MDHEN and CDR2 as SYDVKM. The CDR3 is 16 amino acids. Trimming took 9 bases from V and 3 from J; bases not matched to a gene: 11. In DNA, the CDR3 is TGTGCCAGTACACTCCTAGCGGGAGGCGGTACAGATACGCAGTATTTT. Translating gives CASTLLAGGGTDTQYF.

The rearrangement links TRBV7-2 to TRBJ1-2; 8 bases line up with TRBD1. Germline V gene lookup returns CDR1 SGHTA and CDR2 FQGNSA. CDR3 length: 16 amino acids. J lost 4 bases, V lost 5 bases, and 12 bases had no gene match. CDR3 sequence (DNA): TGTGCCAGCAGCCCAGAGGGCGGGACAGGACCCTATGGCTACACCTTC. This encodes CASSPEGGTGPYGYTF.

This clone has just one count. V and J are TRBV28 and TRBJ2-2; possible D gene TRBD2, 6 bases. The germline gives CDR1 MDHEN, CDR2 SYDVKM. The ends were cut back, 3 bases at V and 6 bases at J, with 17 bases in the middle. The CDR3 spans 16 residues. The CDR3 bases are TGTGCCAGCAGTTTGGGTGGGAGGATTCGGGCCGGGGAGCTGTTTTTT. This sequence encodes CASSLGGRIRAGELFF.